A selection of T cell receptor beta chains follows, all from one sample in a study of blood T cell repertoires in COVID-19. Only in-frame clones appear in the TCRdb table, and some are missing; sequencing was by immunoSEQ multiplex PCR. The profile shows 200,000 to 250,000 clones, approximately 90% of them singletons. The sample comprised peripheral blood. Source of these receptors: a man younger than 40 who had recovered from COVID-19. Both conserved end residues are part of each CDR3. Fields, in order: clone size, V gene, J gene, D gene, CDR3 protein, CDR3 DNA. D genes are given only for firm matches. Clone size is given for some rows only: seen once, a few or many times, or a class if the clone is expanded.

NA	TRBV27	TRBJ1-4	NA	CASKLQATGEKLFF	TGTGCCAGCAAACTACAGGCGACGGGTGAAAAACTGTTTTTT
NA	TRBV6-4	TRBJ1-6	TRBD1	CASREQGTDNSPLHF	TGTGCCAGCAGAGAACAGGGGACGGACAATTCACCCCTCCACTTT
NA	TRBV20-1	TRBJ2-7	TRBD1	CSPGQGNEQYF	TGCAGCCCCGGACAGGGTAACGAGCAGTACTTC
NA	TRBV6-5	TRBJ1-1	NA	CAGRFQLTNTEAFF	TGTGCCGGAAGATTTCAACTAACGAACACTGAAGCTTTCTTT
NA	TRBV7-9	TRBJ2-7	NA	CASSLVRGLYEQYF	TGTGCCAGCAGCTTAGTCAGGGGTCTCTACGAGCAGTACTTC
NA	TRBV11-2	TRBJ2-2	NA	CASSLAGVEGELFF	TGTGCCAGCAGCTTAGCGGGAGTGGAGGGGGAGCTGTTTTTT
NA	TRBV2	TRBJ2-7	NA	CASSEGFSYEQYF	TGTGCCAGCAGCGAGGGTTTTTCCTACGAGCAGTACTTC
NA	TRBV12-3/TRBV12-4	TRBJ1-1	TRBD1	CASSFEGAKAFF	TGTGCCAGCAGTTTCGAGGGGGCGAAAGCTTTCTTT
NA	TRBV29-1	TRBJ2-1	NA	CSVEGPSSYNEQFF	TGCAGCGTTGAGGGCCCGAGCTCCTACAATGAGCAGTTCTTC
NA	TRBV27	TRBJ1-2	TRBD1	CASSLGTGTYYGYTF	TGTGCCAGCAGTTTAGGGACAGGGACATACTATGGCTACACCTTC
NA	TRBV6-5	TRBJ2-7	TRBD1	CASSPRQGSYEQYF	TGTGCCAGCAGCCCACGACAGGGTTCCTACGAGCAGTACTTC
NA	TRBV30	TRBJ2-7	NA	CAWTTGGASYEQYF	TGTGCCTGGACCACAGGGGGGGCCTCCTACGAGCAGTACTTC
NA	TRBV4-1	TRBJ1-4	NA	CASSLQGWTNEKLFF	TGCGCCAGCAGCCTCCAGGGGTGGACTAATGAAAAACTGTTTTTT
NA	TRBV5-6	TRBJ2-7	TRBD1	CASSLGDRSYYEQYF	TGTGCCAGCAGCTTGGGGGACAGGAGTTACTACGAGCAGTACTTC
NA	TRBV5-5	TRBJ2-5	NA	CASSLEPLQETQYF	TGTGCCAGCAGCTTGGAACCACTCCAAGAGACCCAGTACTTC
NA	TRBV12-3/TRBV12-4	TRBJ2-7	NA	CASSLSGSYEQYF	TGTGCCAGCAGTTTATCGGGGTCCTACGAGCAGTACTTC
NA	TRBV10-3	TRBJ1-3	TRBD1	CAISEGDRGSGNTIYF	TGTGCCATCAGTGAGGGGGACAGGGGATCAGGAAACACCATATATTTT
NA	TRBV5-8	TRBJ2-5	NA	CASTPIGDQETQYF	TGTGCCAGCACCCCGATCGGGGACCAAGAGACCCAGTACTTC
NA	TRBV4-1	TRBJ1-2	NA	CASSPGPKGDGYTF	TGCGCCAGCAGCCCGGGACCGAAGGGGGATGGCTACACCTTC
NA	TRBV27	TRBJ2-6	NA	CASSNTGSSLANVLTF	TGTGCCAGCAGTAACACAGGTAGCAGCCTAGCCAACGTCCTGACTTTC
NA	TRBV12-2	TRBJ1-5	NA	CASRYQGRGGNQPQHF	TGTGCAAGTCGCTATCAAGGGAGGGGAGGCAATCAGCCCCAGCATTTT
NA	TRBV19	TRBJ2-7	NA	CASGGGDYEQYF	TGTGCCAGTGGAGGGGGGGACTACGAGCAGTACTTC
NA	TRBV18	TRBJ1-6	NA	CASSPPSRAAGNSPLHF	TGTGCCAGCTCACCACCGAGCAGGGCTGCTGGGAACTCACCCCTCCACTTT
many	TRBV6-1	TRBJ2-2	TRBD1	CASSEFQGATGELFF	TGTGCCAGCAGTGAGTTTCAGGGGGCTACCGGGGAGCTGTTTTTT
once	TRBV3-1/TRBV3-2	TRBJ1-1	NA	CASSHQGGGMNTEAFF	TGTGCCAGCAGCCATCAAGGGGGGGGGATGAACACTGAAGCTTTCTTT
NA	TRBV7-9	TRBJ2-3	NA	CASSFRGVILTDTQYF	TGTGCCAGCAGCTTTCGCGGGGTGATACTCACAGATACGCAGTATTTT
NA	TRBV6-5	TRBJ1-1	NA	CASSYSSNGNTEAFF	TGTGCCAGCAGTTACTCGAGTAACGGGAACACTGAAGCTTTCTTT
NA	TRBV3-1/TRBV3-2	TRBJ1-2	NA	CASSQDGRGYGYTF	TGTGCCAGCAGCCAAGATGGGAGAGGCTATGGCTACACCTTC
NA	TRBV29-1	TRBJ1-1	NA	CSAQGLNTEAFF	TGCAGCGCCCAGGGGCTGAACACTGAAGCTTTCTTT
NA	TRBV6-1	TRBJ2-1	TRBD2	CASSERLAGGRRGQFF	TGTGCCAGCAGTGAGAGACTAGCGGGGGGCCGAAGAGGGCAGTTCTTC
NA	TRBV7-8	TRBJ1-1	TRBD1	CASSAPWTGDTEAFF	TGTGCCAGCAGCGCCCCCTGGACAGGGGACACTGAAGCTTTCTTT
once	TRBV13	TRBJ2-1	NA	CASSLRTIEQFF	TGTGCCAGCAGCTTACGGACTATTGAGCAGTTCTTC
NA	TRBV18	TRBJ2-5	NA	CASSPLEETQYF	TGTGCCAGCTCACCCCTCGAAGAGACCCAGTACTTC
NA	TRBV19	TRBJ1-4	NA	CASKTDLWDEKLFF	TGTGCCAGTAAGACAGACCTTTGGGATGAAAAACTGTTTTTT
NA	TRBV28	TRBJ1-1	NA	CASSLQGSTEAFF	TGTGCCAGCAGTTTACAGGGGTCCACTGAAGCTTTCTTT
NA	TRBV15	TRBJ1-4	TRBD1	CATSPRDRRSKKLFF	TGTGCCACCAGCCCTCGGGACAGAAGGTCGAAAAAACTGTTTTTT
NA	TRBV6-5	TRBJ1-5	NA	CASSYRWRAGQPQHF	TGTGCCAGCAGTTACCGGTGGAGGGCTGGTCAGCCCCAGCATTTT
NA	TRBV11-3	TRBJ1-1	TRBD1	CASSLMGQGNTEAFF	TGTGCCAGCAGCTTGATGGGACAGGGGAACACTGAAGCTTTCTTT
NA	TRBV5-8	TRBJ1-1	NA	CASSLVGSDKAFF	TGTGCCAGCAGCTTAGTAGGTTCGGACAAAGCTTTCTTT
NA	TRBV5-1	TRBJ1-6	NA	CASSLVTLNNSPLHF	TGCGCCAGCAGCTTGGTTACACTAAATAATTCACCCCTCCACTTT
NA	TRBV10-1	TRBJ2-5	TRBD1	CASSEFPRQGEETQYF	TGCGCCAGCAGTGAGTTCCCCCGACAGGGGGAGGAGACCCAGTACTTC